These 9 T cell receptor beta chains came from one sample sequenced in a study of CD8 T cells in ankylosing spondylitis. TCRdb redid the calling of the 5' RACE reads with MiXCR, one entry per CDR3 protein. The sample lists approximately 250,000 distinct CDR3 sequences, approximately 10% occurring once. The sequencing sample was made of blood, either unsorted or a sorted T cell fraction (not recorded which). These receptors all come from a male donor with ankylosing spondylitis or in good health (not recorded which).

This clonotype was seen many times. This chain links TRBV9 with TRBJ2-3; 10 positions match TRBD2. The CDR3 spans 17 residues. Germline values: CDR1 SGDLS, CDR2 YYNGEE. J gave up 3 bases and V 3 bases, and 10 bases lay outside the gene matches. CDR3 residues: CASSERGATSGTDTQYF. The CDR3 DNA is TGTGCCAGCAGCGAAAGAGGAGCGACTAGCGGGACAGATACGCAGTATTTT.

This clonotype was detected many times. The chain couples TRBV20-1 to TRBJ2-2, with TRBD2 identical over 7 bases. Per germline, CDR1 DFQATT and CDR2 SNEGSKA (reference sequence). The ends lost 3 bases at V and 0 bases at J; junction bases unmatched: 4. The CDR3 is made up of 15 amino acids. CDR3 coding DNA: TGCAGTGCTAGCGCCCGGGGGGCGAACACCGGGGAGCTGTTTTTT. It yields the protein CSASARGANTGELFF.

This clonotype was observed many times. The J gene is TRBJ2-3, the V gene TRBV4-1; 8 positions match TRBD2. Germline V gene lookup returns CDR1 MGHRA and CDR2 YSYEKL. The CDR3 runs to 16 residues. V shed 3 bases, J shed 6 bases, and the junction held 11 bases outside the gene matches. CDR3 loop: CASSQGRTSSLDTQYF. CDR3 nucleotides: TGCGCCAGCAGCCAGGGCCGGACTAGCAGTTTGGATACGCAGTATTTT.

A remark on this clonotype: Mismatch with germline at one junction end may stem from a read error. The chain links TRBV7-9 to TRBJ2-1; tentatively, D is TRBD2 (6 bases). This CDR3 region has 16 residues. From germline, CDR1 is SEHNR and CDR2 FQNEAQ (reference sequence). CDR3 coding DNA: TGTGCCAACAGCTTAGTAGAGCGGAGGGCCTTCCATGAGCAGTTCTTC. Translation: CANSLVERRAFHEQFF.

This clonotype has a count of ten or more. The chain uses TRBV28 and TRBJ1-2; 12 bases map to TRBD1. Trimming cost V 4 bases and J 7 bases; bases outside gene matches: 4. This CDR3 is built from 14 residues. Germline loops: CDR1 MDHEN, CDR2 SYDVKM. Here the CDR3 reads CASSSGQGARGYTF. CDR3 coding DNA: TGTGCCAGCAGTTCGGGACAGGGGGCGCGTGGCTACACCTTC.

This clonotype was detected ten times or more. As DNA, the CDR3 is TGTGCCATCAGTGGGGACAACGAGCAGTACTTC. Protein product: CAISGDNEQYF. The rearrangement uses TRBV10-3 and TRBJ2-7; maybe TRBD1 (6 bases). Looked up from germline, CDR1 is ENHRY and CDR2 is SYGVKD. The ends were cut back, 4 bases at V and 5 bases at J, with 6 bases in the middle. CDR3 length: 11 residues.

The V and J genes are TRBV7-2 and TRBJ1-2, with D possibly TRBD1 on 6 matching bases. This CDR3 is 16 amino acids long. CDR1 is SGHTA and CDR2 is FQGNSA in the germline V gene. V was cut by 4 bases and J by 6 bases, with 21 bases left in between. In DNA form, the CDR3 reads TGTGCCAGCAGCTCATACGGACAGCCCTCAGCAAATGGCTACACCTTC. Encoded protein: CASSSYGQPSANGYTF.

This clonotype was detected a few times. In DNA form, the CDR3 reads TGTGTTTCCGGGACAGAACTCTACGAGCAGTACTTC. Residues: CVSGTELYEQYF. The V call is TRBV13, the J call TRBJ2-7; 7 bases map to TRBD1. This CDR3 has 12 amino acids. In germline, CDR1 is PRHDT, CDR2 FYEKMQ (reference sequence).

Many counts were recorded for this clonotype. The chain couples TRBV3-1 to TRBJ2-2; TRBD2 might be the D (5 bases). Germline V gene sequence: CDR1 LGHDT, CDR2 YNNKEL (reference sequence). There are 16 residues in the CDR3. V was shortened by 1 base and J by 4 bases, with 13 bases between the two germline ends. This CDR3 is CASSQGNSGGTGELFF. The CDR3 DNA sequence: TGTGCCAGCAGCCAAGGCAACAGCGGCGGCACCGGGGAGCTGTTTTTT.